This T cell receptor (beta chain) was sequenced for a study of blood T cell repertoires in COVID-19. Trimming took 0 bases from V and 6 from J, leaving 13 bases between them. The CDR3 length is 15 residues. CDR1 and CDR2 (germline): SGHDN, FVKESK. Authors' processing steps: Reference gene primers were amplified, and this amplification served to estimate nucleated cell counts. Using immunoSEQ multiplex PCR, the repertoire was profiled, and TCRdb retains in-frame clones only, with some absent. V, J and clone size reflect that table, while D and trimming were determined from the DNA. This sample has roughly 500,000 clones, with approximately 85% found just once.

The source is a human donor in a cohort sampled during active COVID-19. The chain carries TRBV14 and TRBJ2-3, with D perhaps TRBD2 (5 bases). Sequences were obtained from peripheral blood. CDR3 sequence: CASSQDRPRADTQYF. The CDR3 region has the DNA TGTGCCAGCAGCCAAGATCGGCCGAGGGCGGATACGCAGTATTTT.